The 28 T cell receptor beta chains in this list originate from one sample, sequenced in a study of T cell repertoires in cytomegalovirus infection. TCRdb redid the calling of the reads with MiXCR, one entry per CDR3 protein. The table shows approximately 250,000 distinct CDR3 sequences, with 6.5% occurring only once. The sample consisted of PBMCs. These receptors originate from a human donor in good health (CMV status not recorded). Some clones in this sample may be carry-over from other donors' samples.

The chain joins TRBV5-5 to TRBJ1-5, with D possibly being TRBD1 (6 bases). The germline V and J ends were trimmed by 2 bases and 11 bases, with 14 bases remaining between them. The CDR3 length is 13 residues. The V gene's germline CDR1 is SGHKS and CDR2 YYEKEE (reference sequence). In DNA form, the CDR3 reads TGTGCCAGCAGCTTCCTAAACCAGGGGACCCAGCATTTT. This gives the protein CASSFLNQGTQHF.

This clonotype was counted many times. The chain links TRBV7-2 to TRBJ1-2, with no clear D. CDR3 length: 12 amino acids. Germline CDR1 and CDR2: SGHTA and FQGNSA. The V and J ends lost 11 bases and 4 bases respectively, with 14 bases between them. The CDR3 sequence: CAGRKGPYGYTF. Written as DNA, the CDR3 is TGTGCCGGACGAAAGGGCCCCTATGGCTACACCTTC.

The V and J genes are TRBV20-1 and TRBJ2-1; D tentatively reads TRBD1 or TRBD2 (5 bases each). The CDR3 is 11 amino acids. Trimming removed 6 bases at V and 7 bases at J, with 10 bases between. Germline loops: CDR1 DFQATT, CDR2 SNEGSKA (reference sequence). CDR3 sequence reads: CSASEGNEQFF. The CDR3, as DNA: TGCAGTGCCTCAGAGGGGAATGAGCAGTTCTTC.

This clonotype has a count of ten or more. The genes are TRBV20-1 and TRBJ2-3, with D hard to call. The CDR3 has 11 residues. Germline CDR1 and CDR2: DFQATT and SNEGSKA (reference sequence). V dropped 4 bases and J dropped 4 bases, with 6 bases sitting between them. This chain's CDR3 is CSATRADTQYF. The CDR3 bases are TGCAGTGCTACCAGAGCAGATACGCAGTATTTT.

At least ten counts were recorded for this clonotype. The chain recombines TRBV7-2 with TRBJ2-1; no clear D gene. The germline V gene has CDR1 SGHTA and CDR2 FQGNSA. The CDR3 covers 15 residues. Trimming cost V 0 bases and J 5 bases, with 11 bases left between them. CDR3 protein: CASSLAHHGNNEQFF. The CDR3 DNA sequence: TGTGCCAGCAGCTTAGCGCACCACGGAAACAATGAGCAGTTCTTC.

Many counts were recorded for this clonotype. The CDR3 sequence: CAIKDGTGYNEQFF. The DNA for the CDR3 is TGTGCCATCAAAGACGGGACAGGGTATAATGAGCAGTTCTTC. The chain recombines TRBV10-3 with TRBJ2-1, with 9 bases that match TRBD1. The CDR3 runs to 14 residues. With V trimmed by 7 bases and J by 7 bases, 8 bases remained unmatched. The germline CDR1 and CDR2 sequences are ENHRY and SYGVKD.

The J gene is TRBJ1-3, the V gene TRBV4-1; no definite D call. The CDR3 length is 14 residues. The germline gives CDR1 MGHRA, CDR2 YSYEKL. Trimming removed 5 bases at V and 4 bases at J, with 12 bases between. CDR3 protein: CASSSTIRGNTIYF. As DNA, the CDR3 is TGCGCCAGCAGCTCTACGATCAGGGGAAACACCATATATTTT.

The CDR3: CASKGHYGYTF. CDR3 DNA sequence: TGTGCCAGCAAGGGACACTATGGCTACACCTTC. This rearrangement joins TRBV6-2 or TRBV6-3 to TRBJ1-2; TRBD1 is a possible D gene (5 bases). Germline V gene lookup returns CDR1 MNHEY and CDR2 SVGEGT. The ends were cut back, 7 bases at V and 3 bases at J, with 6 bases in the middle. The CDR3 loop spans 11 amino acids.

In this sample, this clonotype turned up many times. The V gene is TRBV28, the J gene TRBJ2-4, with TRBD1 matching over 9 bases. Trimming cost V 5 bases and J 5 bases; bases outside gene matches: 7. Per germline, CDR1 MDHEN and CDR2 SYDVKM. The CDR3 runs to 15 residues. In nucleotides, the CDR3 is TGTGCCAGCAGTAAGCGGGGACAGGGTGAAAACATTCAGTACTTC. Translating gives CASSKRGQGENIQYF.

This clonotype has only a few counts. V usage is TRBV20-1 and J usage is TRBJ1-3; D perhaps matches TRBD1 (6 bases). The CDR3 contains 17 residues. The ends were cut back, 3 bases at V and 5 bases at J, with 23 bases in the middle. Germline V CDR1 and CDR2: DFQATT, SNEGSKA (reference sequence). The CDR3 here is CSASPTLNREGRNTIYF. The CDR3 nucleotides read TGCAGTGCTAGCCCCACCCTGAACAGGGAAGGAAGAAACACCATATATTTT.

This clonotype was counted a few times. The chain couples TRBV28 to TRBJ2-3, with 8 bases identical to TRBD2. This CDR3 is 15 amino acids long. Germline lookup yields CDR1 MDHEN and CDR2 SYDVKM. The V gene end was trimmed by 6 bases and the J gene end by 4 bases; junction bases not matched to a gene: 9. CDR3: CASRLTGGHADTQYF. In DNA form, the CDR3 reads TGTGCCAGCAGGCTTACGGGGGGGCATGCAGATACGCAGTATTTT.

This clonotype occurred many times. This chain links TRBV7-9 with TRBJ1-1, with 12 bases that match TRBD1. In germline, CDR1 is SEHNR, CDR2 FQNEAQ (reference sequence). This CDR3 has 17 amino acids. Trimming took 2 bases from V and 1 from J; bases not matched to a gene: 5. Written as DNA, the CDR3 is TGTGCCAGCAGCTTAAGGGGACAGGGGGCAGGGAACACTGAAGCTTTCTTT. Protein product: CASSLRGQGAGNTEAFF.

This clonotype was seen at least ten times. V and J are TRBV7-3 and TRBJ2-2, with D tentatively TRBD2 (6 bases). The V gene lost 4 bases and the J gene lost 4 bases, with 19 bases spanning the gap. CDR1 SGHTA and CDR2 FQGTGA come from the germline V gene. The CDR3 extends over 17 amino acids. CDR3 protein: CASSSRGLPGATGELFF. The CDR3, as DNA: TGTGCCAGCAGCTCACGGGGACTCCCAGGAGCCACCGGGGAGCTGTTTTTT.

The rearrangement joins TRBV27 to TRBJ1-5; a possible D gene is TRBD1 (6 bases). The CDR3 is 15 amino acids. V lost 0 bases, J lost 6 bases, and 12 bases lay in between. Looked up from germline, CDR1 is MNHEY and CDR2 is SMNVEV (reference sequence). CDR3 residues: CASSLSGGAGQPQHF. As DNA, the CDR3 is TGTGCCAGCAGTTTATCAGGGGGGGCAGGTCAGCCCCAGCATTTT.

The table lists this clonotype with many counts. The rearrangement joins TRBV7-2 to TRBJ1-2; unclear D gene. CDR3 length equals 12 residues. The V gene lost 1 base and the J gene lost 8 bases, with 8 bases spanning the gap. Germline CDR1 SGHTA, CDR2 FQGNSA. The CDR3 loop is CASSLVAMGYTF. CDR3 nucleotide sequence: TGTGCCAGCAGCTTAGTCGCTATGGGCTACACCTTC.

This clonotype was detected ten times or more. This chain links TRBV20-1 with TRBJ2-3; D is undetermined. The CDR3 sequence is 12 residues long. Germline CDR1 DFQATT, CDR2 SNEGSKA (reference sequence). The V end lost 5 bases, the J end lost 0 bases, and 6 bases lay between the germline ends. CDR3 sequence: CSAEPSTDTQYF. CDR3 DNA sequence: TGCAGTGCTGAACCTAGCACAGATACGCAGTATTTT.

This clonotype appeared a few times. The chain joins TRBV20-1 to TRBJ2-7; TRBD2 matches 7 bases. V lost 7 bases, J lost 0 bases, and 9 bases stayed unmatched. CDR3 length: 14 residues. Germline CDR1 DFQATT, CDR2 SNEGSKA (reference sequence). CDR3 protein: CSGGTTRSSYEQYF. In nucleotides, the CDR3 is TGCAGTGGTGGGACTACCAGGAGCTCCTACGAGCAGTACTTC.

This chain uses TRBV5-1 with TRBJ2-7; D is perhaps TRBD2 (5 bases). Per germline, CDR1 SGHRS and CDR2 YFSETQ. Trimming removed 4 bases from V and 3 bases from J, with 8 bases in between. The CDR3 covers 12 residues. The CDR3 reads CASSRDYYEQYF. In DNA form, the CDR3 reads TGCGCCAGCAGCCGTGACTACTACGAGCAGTACTTC. The variable domain in full, completed from reference TRBV5-1 and TRBJ2-7, reads KAGVTQTPRYLIKTRGQQVTLSCSPISGHRSVSWYQQTPGQGLQFLFEYFSETQRNKGNFPGRFSGRQFSNSRSEMNVSTLELGDSALYLCASSRDYYEQYFGPGTRLTVT.

This clonotype was seen repeatedly, ten times or more. This chain joins TRBV27 and TRBJ1-1, with D maybe TRBD1 (6 bases). This CDR3 region has 16 residues. Germline CDR1 reads MNHEY; CDR2 reads SMNVEV (reference sequence). Trimming cost V 4 bases and J 0 bases, with 15 bases left between them. The CDR3 loop is CASSSTGLLMNTEAFF. The CDR3 region has the DNA TGTGCCAGCAGTTCCACAGGGTTGTTGATGAACACTGAAGCTTTCTTT.

This clonotype showed up many times. V usage is TRBV3-1 and J usage is TRBJ2-5, with 13 bases that match TRBD2. CDR3 length equals 18 residues. V shed 2 bases, J shed 3 bases, and the junction held 9 bases outside the gene matches. CDR1 and CDR2 from the germline V gene are LGHDT and YNNKEL (reference sequence). CDR3 in amino acids: CASSQRPRTSGGKETQYF. The CDR3, as DNA: TGTGCCAGCAGCCAACGTCCGAGGACTAGCGGGGGAAAAGAGACCCAGTACTTC.

In its sample, this clonotype was seen many times. The chain uses TRBV11-2 and TRBJ2-2, with D unresolved. Germline-derived CDR1 and CDR2 are SGHAT and FQNNGV. Trimming took off 3 bases at V and 9 bases at J, with 11 bases between the two ends. This CDR3 contains 13 residues. The CDR3: CASSFDRPWELFF. CDR3 in DNA: TGTGCCAGCAGCTTCGACCGTCCTTGGGAGCTGTTTTTT.

This clonotype was observed many times. The chain is built from TRBV2 and TRBJ2-5; D unclear. The CDR3 runs to 14 residues. The germline gives CDR1 SNHLY, CDR2 FYNNEI. The germline V and J ends were trimmed by 1 base and 3 bases, with 9 bases remaining between them. CDR3 loop: CASSEDGYEETQYF. The CDR3 DNA reads as TGTGCCAGCAGTGAAGATGGGTACGAAGAGACCCAGTACTTC.

This clonotype was seen more than once but under ten times. The rearrangement links TRBV29-1 to TRBJ2-2; D not resolved. CDR3 length: 12 residues. Germline lookup yields CDR1 SQVTM and CDR2 ANQGSEA. V was cut by 7 bases and J by 2 bases, with 8 bases left in between. CDR3 residues: CSALVNTGELFF. The CDR3 DNA is TGCAGCGCGCTTGTAAACACCGGGGAGCTGTTTTTT.

This clonotype was seen many times. The V gene is TRBV11-2, the J gene TRBJ1-1, with D maybe TRBD1 (5 bases). The CDR3 consists of 15 residues. Germline V gene sequence: CDR1 SGHAT, CDR2 FQNNGV. V gave up 0 bases and J gave up 0 bases, with 8 bases separating them. The CDR3 region is CASSLEGPMNTEAFF. As DNA, the CDR3 is TGTGCCAGCAGCTTAGAGGGGCCCATGAACACTGAAGCTTTCTTT.

There are many counts of this clonotype. The chain has TRBV4-2 and TRBJ2-5; D gene ambiguous. There are 15 residues in the CDR3. The ends were cut back, 1 base at V and 1 base at J, with 10 bases in the middle. The germline V gene encodes CDR1 LGHNA and CDR2 YNFKEQ. DNA of the CDR3: TGTGCCAGCAGCCAAGGACCCTACCCCCAAGAGACCCAGTACTTC. This gives the protein CASSQGPYPQETQYF.

This clonotype turned up a few times. The chain uses TRBV29-1 and TRBJ2-2, with D possibly being TRBD2 (7 bases). Per the germline V gene, CDR1 is SQVTM and CDR2 is ANQGSEA. Deletions cut 7 bases from V and 0 bases from J, with 15 bases between. The length of the CDR3 is 15 residues. CDR3 nucleotides: TGCAGCGGGCGGGGGCAACCCCCGAACACCGGGGAGCTGTTTTTT. Its translation is CSGRGQPPNTGELFF.

This clonotype has at least ten counts. V gene TRBV7-2 combines with J gene TRBJ2-2; 10 bases fit TRBD1. V was clipped by 5 bases and J by 6 bases; unmatched bases: 3. The CDR3 sequence is 14 residues long. Germline values: CDR1 SGHTA, CDR2 FQGNSA. The CDR3 spells CASSRQGASGELFF. Here the CDR3 DNA reads TGTGCCAGCAGCCGACAGGGGGCGTCCGGGGAGCTGTTTTTT. The full variable domain, in which reference TRBV7-2 and TRBJ2-2 provide the parts outside the CDR3, is GAGVSQSPSNKVTEKGKDVELRCDPISGHTALYWYRQSLGQGLEFLIYFQGNSAPDKSGLPSDRFSAERTGGSVSTLTIQRTQQEDSAVYLCASSRQGASGELFFGEGSRLTVL.

This clonotype was picked up many times. The chain links TRBV20-1 to TRBJ2-3; 8 bases are shared with TRBD2. J lost 1 base, V lost 0 bases, and 0 bases had no gene match. The germline gives CDR1 DFQATT, CDR2 SNEGSKA (reference sequence). CDR3 length: 14 amino acids. CDR3 bases: TGCAGTGCTAGAGATAGCGGGGGCACAGATACGCAGTATTTT. Residues: CSARDSGGTDTQYF.